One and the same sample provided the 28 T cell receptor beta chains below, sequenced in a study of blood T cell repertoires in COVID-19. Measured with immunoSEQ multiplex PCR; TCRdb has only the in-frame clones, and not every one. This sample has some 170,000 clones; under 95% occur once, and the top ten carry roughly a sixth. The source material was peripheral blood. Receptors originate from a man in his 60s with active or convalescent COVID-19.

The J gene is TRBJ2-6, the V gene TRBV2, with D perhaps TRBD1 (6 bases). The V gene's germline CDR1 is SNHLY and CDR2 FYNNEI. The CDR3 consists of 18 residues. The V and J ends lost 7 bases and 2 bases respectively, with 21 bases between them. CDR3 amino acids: CASKTFSGVQTGANVLTF. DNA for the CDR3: TGTGCCAGCAAGACTTTTTCAGGGGTGCAAACTGGGGCCAACGTCCTGACTTTC.

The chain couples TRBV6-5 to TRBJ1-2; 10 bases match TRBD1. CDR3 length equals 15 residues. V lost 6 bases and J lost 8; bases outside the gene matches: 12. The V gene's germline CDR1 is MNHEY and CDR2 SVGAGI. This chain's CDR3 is CASSPGGTGVYGYTF. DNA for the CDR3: TGTGCCAGCAGCCCAGGGGGGACAGGGGTATACGGCTACACCTTC.

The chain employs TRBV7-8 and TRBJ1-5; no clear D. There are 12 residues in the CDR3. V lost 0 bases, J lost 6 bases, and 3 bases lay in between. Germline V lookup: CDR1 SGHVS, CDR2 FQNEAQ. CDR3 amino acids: CASSLAGQPQHF. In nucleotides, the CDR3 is TGTGCCAGCAGCTTAGCCGGTCAGCCCCAGCATTTT.

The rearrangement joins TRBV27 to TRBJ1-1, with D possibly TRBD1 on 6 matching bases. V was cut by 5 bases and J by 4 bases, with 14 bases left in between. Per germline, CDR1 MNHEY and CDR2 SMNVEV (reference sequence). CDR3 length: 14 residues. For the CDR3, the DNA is TGTGCCAGCAGTCCCCAGGACAGACCCACTGAAGCTTTCTTT. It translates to CASSPQDRPTEAFF.

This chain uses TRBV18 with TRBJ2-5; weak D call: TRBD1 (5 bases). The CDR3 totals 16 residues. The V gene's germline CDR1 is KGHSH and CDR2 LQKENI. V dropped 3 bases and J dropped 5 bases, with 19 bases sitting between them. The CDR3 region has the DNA TGTGCCAGCTCACCCGGAGCCAGGGTGGGCCAGGAGACCCAGTACTTC. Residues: CASSPGARVGQETQYF.

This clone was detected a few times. The CDR3 nucleotides read TGTGCCAGCCTCAAGGGTGAGCGGAGCTACAATGAGCAGTTCTTC. Translated, it gives CASLKGERSYNEQFF. The rearrangement uses TRBV11-3 and TRBJ2-1; weak D call: TRBD2 (5 bases). Per germline, CDR1 SGHNT and CDR2 YENEEA. This CDR3 is built from 15 residues. Trimming left V 8 bases short and J 3 bases short, with 17 bases between.

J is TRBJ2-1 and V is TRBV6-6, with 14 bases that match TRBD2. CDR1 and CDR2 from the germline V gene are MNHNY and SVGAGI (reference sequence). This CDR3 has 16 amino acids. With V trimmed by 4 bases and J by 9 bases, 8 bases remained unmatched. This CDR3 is CASSFGLAGGQGEQFF. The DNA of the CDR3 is TGTGCCAGCAGTTTTGGACTAGCGGGGGGCCAAGGTGAGCAGTTCTTC.

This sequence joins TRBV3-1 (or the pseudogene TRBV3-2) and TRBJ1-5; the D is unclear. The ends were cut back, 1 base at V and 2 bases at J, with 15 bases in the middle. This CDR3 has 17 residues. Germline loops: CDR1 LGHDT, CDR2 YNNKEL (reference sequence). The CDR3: CASSQGSGLVGNQPQHF. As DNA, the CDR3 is TGTGCCAGCAGCCAAGGATCCGGGTTAGTGGGCAATCAGCCCCAGCATTTT.

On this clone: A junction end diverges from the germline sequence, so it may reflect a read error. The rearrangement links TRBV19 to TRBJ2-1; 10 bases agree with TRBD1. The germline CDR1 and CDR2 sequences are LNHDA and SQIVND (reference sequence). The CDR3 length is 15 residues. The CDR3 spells CASSIGQGAGVPMIF. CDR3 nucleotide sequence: TGTGCCAGTAGTATAGGACAGGGGGCGGGAGTCCCCATGATCTTC.

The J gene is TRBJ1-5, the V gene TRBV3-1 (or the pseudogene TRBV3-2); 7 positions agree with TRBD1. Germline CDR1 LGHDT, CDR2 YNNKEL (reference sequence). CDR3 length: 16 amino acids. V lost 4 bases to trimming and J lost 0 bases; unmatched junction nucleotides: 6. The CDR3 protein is CASSLSGGHSNQPQHF. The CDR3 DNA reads TGTGCCAGCAGCCTCTCAGGGGGGCATAGCAATCAGCCCCAGCATTTT.

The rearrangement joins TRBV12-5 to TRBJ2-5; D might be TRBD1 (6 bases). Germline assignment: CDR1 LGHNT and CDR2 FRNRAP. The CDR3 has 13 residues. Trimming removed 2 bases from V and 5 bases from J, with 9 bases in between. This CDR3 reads CASGLQGYETQYF. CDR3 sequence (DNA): TGTGCTAGTGGTTTGCAGGGGTACGAGACCCAGTACTTC. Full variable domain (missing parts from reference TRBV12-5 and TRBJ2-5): DARVTQTPRHKVTEMGQEVTMRCQPILGHNTVFWYRQTMMQGLELLAYFRNRAPLDDSGMPKDRFSAEMPDATLATLKIQPSEPRDSAVYFCASGLQGYETQYFGPGTRLLVL.

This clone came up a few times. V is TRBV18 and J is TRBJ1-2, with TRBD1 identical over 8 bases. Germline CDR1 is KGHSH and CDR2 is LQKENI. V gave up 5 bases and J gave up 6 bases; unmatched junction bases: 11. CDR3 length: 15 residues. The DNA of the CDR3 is TGTGCCAGCTCATTAGACCAGGGGGCGCGGGATGGCTACACCTTC. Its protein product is CASSLDQGARDGYTF.

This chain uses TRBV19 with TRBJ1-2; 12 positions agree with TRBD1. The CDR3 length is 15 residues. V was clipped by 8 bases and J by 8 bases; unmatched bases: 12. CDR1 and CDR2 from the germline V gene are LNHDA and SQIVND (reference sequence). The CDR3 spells CASQPRDRGPGGYTF. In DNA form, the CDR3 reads TGTGCCAGTCAACCCCGGGACAGGGGGCCAGGAGGCTACACCTTC.

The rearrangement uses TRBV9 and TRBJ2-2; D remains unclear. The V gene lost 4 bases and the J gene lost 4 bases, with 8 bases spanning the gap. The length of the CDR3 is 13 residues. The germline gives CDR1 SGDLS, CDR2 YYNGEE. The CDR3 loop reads CASSPSRTGELFF. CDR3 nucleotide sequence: TGTGCCAGCAGCCCCTCTCGCACCGGGGAGCTGTTTTTT.

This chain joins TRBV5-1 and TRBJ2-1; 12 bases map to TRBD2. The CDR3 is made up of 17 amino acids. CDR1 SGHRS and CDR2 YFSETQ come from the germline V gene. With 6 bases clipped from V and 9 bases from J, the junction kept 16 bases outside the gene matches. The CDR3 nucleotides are TGCGCCAGCAAAAACAGTGCGGGACTAGCGGGCAGTGGTGAGCAGTTCTTC. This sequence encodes CASKNSAGLAGSGEQFF. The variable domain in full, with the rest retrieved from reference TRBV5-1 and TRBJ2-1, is KAGVTQTPRYLIKTRGQQVTLSCSPISGHRSVSWYQQTPGQGLQFLFEYFSETQRNKGNFPGRFSGRQFSNSRSEMNVSTLELGDSALYLCASKNSAGLAGSGEQFFGPGTRLTVL.

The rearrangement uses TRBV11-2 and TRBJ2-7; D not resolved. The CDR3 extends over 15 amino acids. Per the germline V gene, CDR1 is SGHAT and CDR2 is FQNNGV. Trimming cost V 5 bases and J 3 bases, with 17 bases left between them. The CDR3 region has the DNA TGTGCCAGCAGCCGTCAGGCCTCTCAATTCTACGAGCAGTACTTC. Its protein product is CASSRQASQFYEQYF.

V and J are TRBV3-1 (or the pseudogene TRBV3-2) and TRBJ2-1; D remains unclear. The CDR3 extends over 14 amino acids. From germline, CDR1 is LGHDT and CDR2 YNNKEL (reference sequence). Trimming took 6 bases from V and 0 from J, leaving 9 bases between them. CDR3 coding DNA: TGTGCCAGCAGGGCCTTTGCCTCCTACAATGAGCAGTTCTTC. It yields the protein CASRAFASYNEQFF.

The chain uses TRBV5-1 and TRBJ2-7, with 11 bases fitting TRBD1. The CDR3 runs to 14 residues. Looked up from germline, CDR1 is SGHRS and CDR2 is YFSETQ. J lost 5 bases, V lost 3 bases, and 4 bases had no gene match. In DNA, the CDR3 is TGCGCCAGCAGCTCGGACAGGGGGCGCAACGAGCAGTACTTC. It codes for CASSSDRGRNEQYF.

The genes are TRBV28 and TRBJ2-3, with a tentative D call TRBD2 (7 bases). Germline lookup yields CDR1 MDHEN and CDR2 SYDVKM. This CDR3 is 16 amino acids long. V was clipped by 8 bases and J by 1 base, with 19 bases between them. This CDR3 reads CASSQGGGVGTDTQYF. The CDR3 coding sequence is TGTGCCAGCTCCCAGGGAGGGGGGGTCGGCACAGATACGCAGTATTTT.

CDR3 DNA: TGTGCCAGCAGCTCGTCCACCCCGGCCGGGGATTCACCCCTCCACTTT. Translation gives CASSSSTPAGDSPLHF. The chain carries TRBV11-3 and TRBJ1-6; D not resolved. Trimming removed 4 bases from V and 8 bases from J, with 18 bases in between. CDR1 SGHNT and CDR2 YENEEA come from the germline V gene. The CDR3 contains 16 residues.

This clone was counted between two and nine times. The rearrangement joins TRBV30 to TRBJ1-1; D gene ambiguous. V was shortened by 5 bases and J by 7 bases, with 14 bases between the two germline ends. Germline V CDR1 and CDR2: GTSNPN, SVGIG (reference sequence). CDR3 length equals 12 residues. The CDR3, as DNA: TGTGCCTGGTCCACCCGGGAACTTGAAGCTTTCTTT. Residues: CAWSTRELEAFF.

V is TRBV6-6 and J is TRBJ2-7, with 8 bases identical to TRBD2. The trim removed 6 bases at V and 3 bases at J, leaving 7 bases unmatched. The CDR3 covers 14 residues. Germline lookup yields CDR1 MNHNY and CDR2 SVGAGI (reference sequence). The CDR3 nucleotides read TGTGCCAGCAGGCGGGAGGCTTCTTACTACGAGCAGTACTTC. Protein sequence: CASRREASYYEQYF.

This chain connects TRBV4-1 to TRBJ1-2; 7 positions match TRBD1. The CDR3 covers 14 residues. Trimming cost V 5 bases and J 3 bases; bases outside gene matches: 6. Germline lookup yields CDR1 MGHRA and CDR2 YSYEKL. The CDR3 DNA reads TGCGCCAGCAGCGGGACAGACCTTGACTATGGCTACACCTTC. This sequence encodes CASSGTDLDYGYTF.

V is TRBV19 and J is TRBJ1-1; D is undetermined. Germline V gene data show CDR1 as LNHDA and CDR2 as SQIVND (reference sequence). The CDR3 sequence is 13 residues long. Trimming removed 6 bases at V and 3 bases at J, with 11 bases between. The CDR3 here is CASSSSRDTEAFF. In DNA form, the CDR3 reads TGTGCCAGTAGCTCGTCGAGGGACACTGAAGCTTTCTTT.

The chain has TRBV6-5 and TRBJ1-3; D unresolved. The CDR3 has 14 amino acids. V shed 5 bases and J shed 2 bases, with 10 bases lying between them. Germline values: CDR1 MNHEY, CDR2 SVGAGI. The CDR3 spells CASSIQVPGNTIYF. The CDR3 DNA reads TGTGCCAGCAGTATTCAGGTTCCTGGAAACACCATATATTTT.

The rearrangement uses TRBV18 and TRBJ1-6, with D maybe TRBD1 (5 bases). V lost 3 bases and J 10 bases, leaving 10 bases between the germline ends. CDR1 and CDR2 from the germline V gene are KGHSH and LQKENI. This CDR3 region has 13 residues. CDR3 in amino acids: CASSPDGGSPLHF. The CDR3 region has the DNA TGTGCCAGCTCACCGGACGGGGGATCACCCCTCCACTTT. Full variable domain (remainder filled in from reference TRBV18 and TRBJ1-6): NAGVMQNPRHLVRRRGQEARLRCSPMKGHSHVYWYRQLPEEGLKFMVYLQKENIIDESGMPKERFSAEFPKEGPSILRIQQVVRGDSAAYFCASSPDGGSPLHFGNGTRLTVT.

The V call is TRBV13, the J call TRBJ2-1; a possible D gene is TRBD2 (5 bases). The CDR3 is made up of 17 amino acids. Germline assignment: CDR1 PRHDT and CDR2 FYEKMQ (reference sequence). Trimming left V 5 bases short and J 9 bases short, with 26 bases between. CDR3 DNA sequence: TGTGCCAGCAGCGGAAATCGGGGATTATCTTTGAGAGGTGAGCAGTTCTTC. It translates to CASSGNRGLSLRGEQFF.

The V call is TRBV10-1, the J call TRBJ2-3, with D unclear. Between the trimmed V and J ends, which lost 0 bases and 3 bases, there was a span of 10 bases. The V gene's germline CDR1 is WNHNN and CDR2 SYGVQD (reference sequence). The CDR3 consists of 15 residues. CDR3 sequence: CASSESRVPTDTQYF. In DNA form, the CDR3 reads TGCGCCAGCAGTGAGTCTCGGGTCCCAACAGATACGCAGTATTTT.